This TCR beta chain was captured by sequencing in a study of blood T cell repertoires in COVID-19. This clone was counted only a few times. Sequencing used immunoSEQ multiplex PCR; TCRdb keeps in-frame clones, though not all of them. Found here are roughly 200,000 clones, about 91% of them singletons; the top ten hold about 4.1%. The CDR3 spans 13 residues. Germline values: CDR1 SGHRS, CDR2 YFSETQ. V was cut by 4 bases and J by 4 bases, with 12 bases left in between. The receptor's source is a woman in her 30s with acute or convalescent COVID-19. The chain has TRBV5-1 and TRBJ2-7, with D possibly TRBD2 on 5 matching bases. Material: peripheral blood. The chain's CDR3 is CASSPGWTYEQYF. CDR3 DNA: TGCGCCAGCAGCCCGGGGTGGACTTACGAGCAGTACTTC.